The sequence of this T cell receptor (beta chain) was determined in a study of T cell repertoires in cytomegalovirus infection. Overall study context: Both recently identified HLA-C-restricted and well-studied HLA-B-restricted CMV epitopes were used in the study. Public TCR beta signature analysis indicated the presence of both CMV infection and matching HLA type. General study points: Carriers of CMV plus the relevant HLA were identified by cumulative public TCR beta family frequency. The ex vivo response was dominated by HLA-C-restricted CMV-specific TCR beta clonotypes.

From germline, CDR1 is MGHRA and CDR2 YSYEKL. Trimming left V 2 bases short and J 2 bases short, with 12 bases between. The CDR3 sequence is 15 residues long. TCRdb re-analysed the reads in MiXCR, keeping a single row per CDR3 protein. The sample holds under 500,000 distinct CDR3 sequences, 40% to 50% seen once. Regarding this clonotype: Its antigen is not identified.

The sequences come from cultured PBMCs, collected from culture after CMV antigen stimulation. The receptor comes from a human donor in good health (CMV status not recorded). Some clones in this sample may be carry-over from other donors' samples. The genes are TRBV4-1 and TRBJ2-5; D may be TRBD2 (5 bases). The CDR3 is CASSQTRRLQETQYF. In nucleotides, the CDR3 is TGCGCCAGCAGCCAAACCCGCCGACTACAAGAGACCCAGTACTTC.